The 20 T cell receptor beta chains presented below share a single source sample, sequenced in a study of OX40 agonist ivuxolimab in advanced cancers. Data came from immunoSEQ multiplex PCR; TCRdb stores just in-frame clones and leaves some out. The table shows tens of thousands of clones, with over 70% occurring only once. Sequenced material: CD4+ or CD8+ T cells sorted from blood, taken in a trial of the OX40 agonist ivuxolimab. These receptor sequences come from an adult with an advanced solid tumor such as melanoma, head and neck, liver or kidney cancer.

The chain is built from TRBV6-5 and TRBJ2-7; D is perhaps TRBD2 (5 bases). Looked up from germline, CDR1 is MNHEY and CDR2 is SVGAGI. The CDR3 runs 13 residues. The germline V and J ends were trimmed by 0 bases and 2 bases, with 5 bases remaining between them. For the CDR3, the DNA is TGTGCCAGCAGTTACTCGACTACCTACGAGCAGTACTTC. Protein sequence: CASSYSTTYEQYF.

The chain joins TRBV9 to TRBJ2-3; D unresolved. There are 15 residues in the CDR3. V shed 6 bases and J shed 2 bases, with 16 bases lying between them. Germline CDR1 reads SGDLS; CDR2 reads YYNGEE. DNA for the CDR3: TGTGCCAGCACCAGAATGGATACTCCCACAGATACGCAGTATTTT. Its translation is CASTRMDTPTDTQYF.

This clone occurred once. This chain uses TRBV6-5 with TRBJ2-2; D remains unclear. V lost 6 bases, J lost 1 base, and 6 bases lay in between. The germline V gene encodes CDR1 MNHEY and CDR2 SVGAGI. The CDR3 loop spans 13 amino acids. The CDR3 region is CASRNGNTGELFF. CDR3 coding DNA: TGTGCCAGCAGAAACGGGAACACCGGGGAGCTGTTTTTT.

The chain joins TRBV5-1 to TRBJ1-2; weak D call: TRBD1 (5 bases). Trimming took 7 bases from V and 1 from J, leaving 17 bases between them. This CDR3 spans 15 amino acids. Looked up from germline, CDR1 is SGHRS and CDR2 is YFSETQ. The CDR3 is CASASGGTFNYGYTF. The CDR3 DNA reads TGCGCCAGCGCGTCCGGGGGAACTTTTAACTATGGCTACACCTTC.

Within the sample, this clone is medium-sized. V and J are TRBV15 and TRBJ2-3; TRBD1 might be the D (6 bases). The CDR3 totals 13 residues. The V gene's germline CDR1 is LNHNV and CDR2 YYDKDF (reference sequence). With 5 bases removed from V and 4 bases from J, the gap between germline ends came to 10 bases. Here the CDR3 DNA reads TGTGCCACCAGCCAGGGGATCCCAGATACGCAGTATTTT. As protein: CATSQGIPDTQYF.

The V call is TRBV7-2, the J call TRBJ2-1; the D gene is possibly TRBD2 (6 bases). CDR3 size: 16 residues. Germline V gene sequence: CDR1 SGHTA, CDR2 FQGNSA. Deletions cut 7 bases from V and 2 bases from J, with 18 bases between. The CDR3 loop reads CASNEGLGATYNEQFF. The CDR3 region has the DNA TGTGCCAGCAACGAGGGACTTGGGGCCACCTACAATGAGCAGTTCTTC. The full variable domain, with the rest looked up from reference TRBV7-2 and TRBJ2-1, is GAGVSQSPSNKVTEKGKDVELRCDPISGHTALYWYRQSLGQGLEFLIYFQGNSAPDKSGLPSDRFSAERTGGSVSTLTIQRTQQEDSAVYLCASNEGLGATYNEQFFGPGTRLTVL.

Only a few counts were recorded for this clone. V is TRBV27 and J is TRBJ1-5; D not resolved. Germline CDR1 and CDR2: MNHEY and SMNVEV (reference sequence). The V and J ends lost 5 bases and 0 bases respectively, with 8 bases between them. The CDR3 covers 14 residues. The DNA of the CDR3 is TGTGCCAGCAGTCCGAAGAATAGCAATCAGCCCCAGCATTTT. This gives the protein CASSPKNSNQPQHF.

The chain combines TRBV11-3 with TRBJ2-1, with TRBD2 as a possible D gene (5 bases). V dropped 5 bases and J dropped 7 bases, with 12 bases sitting between them. The CDR3 is 13 residues long. CDR1 is SGHNT and CDR2 is YENEEA in the germline V gene. The CDR3 region is CASSQILGNEQFF. CDR3 bases: TGTGCCAGCAGCCAAATACTAGGGAATGAGCAGTTCTTC.

As for this clone: One end of the junction is discordant with germline, which a read error may explain. The genes are TRBV7-7 and TRBJ1-1, with D possibly TRBD1 on 6 matching bases. The CDR3 covers 14 residues. Germline V gene lookup returns CDR1 SSHAT and CDR2 FNYEAQ (reference sequence). CDR3 bases: TGTGCTAGCAGCTTATACAGGGAAGACACTGAAGCTTTCTTT. Its protein product is CASSLYREDTEAFF.

The CDR3: CASSAQGAGGTNYEQYF. The CDR3 DNA is TGTGCCAGCAGCGCCCAGGGAGCGGGAGGGACAAATTACGAGCAGTACTTC. The chain uses TRBV9 and TRBJ2-5; 10 positions agree with TRBD2. The J call is in doubt because the DNA end fits TRBJ2-7 better. Per the germline V gene, CDR1 is SGDLS and CDR2 is YYNGEE. CDR3 length equals 17 residues.

V usage is TRBV5-5 and J usage is TRBJ2-5, with no clear D. This CDR3 spans 14 amino acids. V was pared by 4 bases and J by 1 base, with 11 bases between. Germline V lookup: CDR1 SGHKS, CDR2 YYEKEE (reference sequence). CDR3 nucleotides: TGTGCCAGCAGCCTCGACATGGTCCAAGAGACCCAGTACTTC. Translation gives CASSLDMVQETQYF.

The CDR3 protein is CASSRAGVAYNEQFF. In nucleotides, the CDR3 is TGTGCCAGCAGCCGAGCGGGAGTTGCCTACAATGAGCAGTTCTTC. The gene calls are TRBV25-1 and TRBJ2-1; 8 nucleotides agree with TRBD2. Trimming took 6 bases from V and 2 from J; bases not matched to a gene: 6. Germline CDR1 MGHDK, CDR2 SYGVNS. This CDR3 has 15 amino acids.

The CDR3 reads CSVALAGVTDTQYF. The CDR3 DNA is TGCAGCGTTGCCCTAGCGGGAGTCACAGATACGCAGTATTTT. This chain uses TRBV29-1 with TRBJ2-3; 10 nucleotides match TRBD2. The CDR3 extends over 14 amino acids. V lost 4 bases and J lost 2; bases outside the gene matches: 3. Germline V lookup: CDR1 SQVTM, CDR2 ANQGSEA.

The rearrangement uses TRBV30 and TRBJ2-7, with 11 bases aligning to TRBD2. The CDR3 runs to 14 residues. J gave up 3 bases and V 3 bases, and 4 bases lay outside the gene matches. Germline values: CDR1 GTSNPN, CDR2 SVGIG (reference sequence). DNA for the CDR3: TGTGCCTGGAGGACTAGCGGGAACATCTACGAGCAGTACTTC. As protein: CAWRTSGNIYEQYF.

V is TRBV5-8 and J is TRBJ2-2; 9 bases are a match to TRBD1. CDR3 length: 16 residues. Per germline, CDR1 SGHTS and CDR2 YDEGEE. V lost 4 bases and J lost 3; bases outside the gene matches: 7. This CDR3 is CASSRWTGDDTGELFF. In DNA form, the CDR3 reads TGTGCCAGCAGCCGCTGGACAGGGGATGACACCGGGGAGCTGTTTTTT.

This chain uses TRBV19 with TRBJ1-2; D perhaps matches TRBD1 (6 bases). V was cut by 7 bases and J by 4 bases, with 16 bases left in between. The CDR3 has 14 residues. The germline V gene has CDR1 LNHDA and CDR2 SQIVND (reference sequence). CDR3 in amino acids: CASNPGHKGYGYTF. In DNA form, the CDR3 reads TGTGCCAGTAACCCGGGACACAAAGGCTATGGCTACACCTTC. The entire variable domain, with the rest obtained from reference TRBV19 and TRBJ1-2, is as follows: DGGITQSPKYLFRKEGQNVTLSCEQNLNHDAMYWYRQDPGQGLRLIYYSQIVNDFQKGDIAEGYSVSREKKESFPLTVTSAQKNPTAFYLCASNPGHKGYGYTFGSGTRLTVV.

The chain employs TRBV29-1 and TRBJ1-5, with 9 nucleotides matching TRBD1. V trimming: 4 bases; J trimming: 3 bases; junction bases outside the gene matches: 7. The CDR3 covers 15 residues. Germline V CDR1 and CDR2: SQVTM, ANQGSEA. The CDR3 DNA sequence: TGCAGCGTTGGGGGACAGGGAACTAACAATCAGCCCCAGCATTTT. It specifies CSVGGQGTNNQPQHF. Together with reference TRBV29-1 and TRBJ1-5, the CDR3 gives the full variable domain: SAVISQKPSRDICQRGTSLTIQCQVDSQVTMMFWYRQQPGQSLTLIATANQGSEATYESGFVIDKFPISRPNLTFSTLTVSNMSPEDSSIYLCSVGGQGTNNQPQHFGDGTRLSIL.

The CDR3 nucleotides read TGTGCCACCTCACCGACGACGGGGGAGACCCAGTACTTC. Translation: CATSPTTGETQYF. The chain combines TRBV10-3 with TRBJ2-5; possibly TRBD2 for D (5 bases). This CDR3 has 13 amino acids. Looked up from germline, CDR1 is ENHRY and CDR2 is SYGVKD. Trimming stripped 10 bases from V and 5 bases from J, with 17 bases between.

The genes are TRBV6-1 and TRBJ2-5, with 10 bases fitting TRBD2. V lost 0 bases to trimming and J lost 4 bases; unmatched junction nucleotides: 2. The CDR3 has 15 residues. The germline V gene encodes CDR1 MNHNS and CDR2 SASEGT. CDR3 bases: TGTGCCAGCAGTGAAGCAGCGGGGGGGCCAGAGACCCAGTACTTC. It yields the protein CASSEAAGGPETQYF.

This chain joins TRBV5-6 and TRBJ1-1, with D possibly being TRBD1 (5 bases). Germline CDR1 SGHDT, CDR2 YYEEEE. Trimming shortened V by 2 bases and J by 7 bases, and 12 bases separated the two germline ends. CDR3 length: 13 residues. The CDR3 protein is CASSFGRGYEAFF. The CDR3 DNA follows: TGTGCCAGCAGCTTCGGACGGGGCTATGAAGCTTTCTTT.